The rows below give T cell receptor beta chains drawn from one sample of a study of cytomegalovirus exposure and HLA in healthy donors. TCRdb's table, derived via immunoSEQ multiplex PCR, lists solely in-frame clones and lacks some. The data show about 120,000 clones, approximately 80% seen once. The sequenced sample was PBMCs. Receptors originate from a man aged 35-49 years in good health and CMV-seropositive. The CDR3 runs from the conserved cysteine through the conserved F or W. Each record gives: J gene, D gene, V gene, clone size, CDR3 protein, CDR3 DNA. A D gene is named only where the DNA matches it firmly. Size is stated for part of the rows, as once, few or many counts, or as a class when the clone is expanded.

j_call: TRBJ2-3; d_call: -; v_call: TRBV18; clone_size: -; cdr3_aa: CASSSFTDTQYF; cdr3_nt: TGTGCCAGCTCATCTTTCACAGATACGCAGTATTTT
j_call: TRBJ2-1; d_call: TRBD2; v_call: TRBV18; clone_size: -; cdr3_aa: CASSPVAGGQAYNEQFF; cdr3_nt: TGTGCCAGCTCACCGGTGGCGGGGGGGCAGGCCTACAATGAGCAGTTCTTC
j_call: TRBJ2-5; d_call: -; v_call: TRBV6-6; clone_size: -; cdr3_aa: CASSPGNTFQETQYF; cdr3_nt: TGTGCCAGCAGCCCCGGGAACACATTCCAAGAGACCCAGTACTTC
j_call: TRBJ2-7; d_call: -; v_call: TRBV27; clone_size: -; cdr3_aa: CASSLSGTGPLYEQYF; cdr3_nt: TGTGCCAGCAGTTTATCCGGAACAGGGCCACTCTACGAGCAGTACTTC
j_call: TRBJ1-2; d_call: -; v_call: TRBV20-1; clone_size: -; cdr3_aa: CSVRPSYGYTF; cdr3_nt: TGCAGTGTTAGACCATCCTATGGCTACACCTTC
j_call: TRBJ1-5; d_call: TRBD1; v_call: TRBV28; clone_size: -; cdr3_aa: CASSQDRGPLWHQPQHF; cdr3_nt: TGTGCCAGCAGTCAGGACAGGGGGCCGCTCTGGCATCAGCCCCAGCATTTT
j_call: TRBJ2-7; d_call: -; v_call: TRBV7-9; clone_size: -; cdr3_aa: CASSLYYEQYF; cdr3_nt: TGTGCCAGCAGCTTATACTACGAGCAGTACTTC
j_call: TRBJ1-5; d_call: -; v_call: TRBV19; clone_size: -; cdr3_aa: CASSPGGGFNQPQHF; cdr3_nt: TGTGCCAGTAGCCCCGGGGGTGGGTTCAATCAGCCCCAGCATTTT
j_call: TRBJ1-5; d_call: -; v_call: TRBV2; clone_size: -; cdr3_aa: CASSVGSAGQPQHF; cdr3_nt: TGTGCCAGCAGTGTTGGTTCGGCCGGGCAGCCCCAGCATTTT
j_call: TRBJ2-1; d_call: TRBD2; v_call: TRBV9; clone_size: -; cdr3_aa: CASSAGTTPYNEQFF; cdr3_nt: TGTGCCAGCAGCGCCGGGACTACTCCCTACAATGAGCAGTTCTTC
j_call: TRBJ1-1; d_call: -; v_call: TRBV2; clone_size: -; cdr3_aa: CASRPGQTNTEAFF; cdr3_nt: TGTGCCAGCAGGCCCGGACAGACTAACACTGAAGCTTTCTTT
j_call: TRBJ2-1; d_call: TRBD1; v_call: TRBV28; clone_size: -; cdr3_aa: CASSSRDRGPDEQFF; cdr3_nt: TGTGCCAGCAGTTCCCGGGACAGGGGGCCGGATGAGCAGTTCTTC
j_call: TRBJ1-1; d_call: -; v_call: TRBV11-2; clone_size: -; cdr3_aa: CASSAGRGTEAFF; cdr3_nt: TGTGCCAGCAGCGCGGGGCGGGGGACTGAAGCTTTCTTT
j_call: TRBJ2-3; d_call: TRBD2; v_call: TRBV11-3; clone_size: -; cdr3_aa: CASSPGTRREDTQYF; cdr3_nt: TGTGCCAGCAGCCCAGGGACTAGGCGTGAAGATACGCAGTATTTT
j_call: TRBJ1-5; d_call: -; v_call: TRBV19; clone_size: -; cdr3_aa: CASSPGGGFNQPQHF; cdr3_nt: TGTGCCAGTAGCCCTGGAGGAGGATTCAATCAGCCCCAGCATTTT
j_call: TRBJ2-1; d_call: -; v_call: TRBV7-2; clone_size: few; cdr3_aa: CASSLGPGNEQFF; cdr3_nt: TGTGCCAGCAGCTTAGGACCCGGGAATGAGCAGTTCTTC
j_call: TRBJ1-1; d_call: -; v_call: TRBV19; clone_size: few; cdr3_aa: CASSLGRRGRMNTEAFF; cdr3_nt: TGTGCCAGTAGTTTAGGTCGAAGGGGCCGAATGAACACTGAAGCTTTCTTT
j_call: TRBJ1-5; d_call: -; v_call: TRBV2; clone_size: once; cdr3_aa: CASSGSLNQPQHF; cdr3_nt: TGTGCCAGCAGCGGGAGCCTCAATCAGCCCCAGCATTTT
j_call: TRBJ1-6; d_call: TRBD1; v_call: TRBV2; clone_size: -; cdr3_aa: CARRTGRDYNSPLHF; cdr3_nt: TGTGCCAGAAGGACAGGGAGAGACTATAATTCACCCCTCCACTTT
j_call: TRBJ1-2; d_call: -; v_call: TRBV28; clone_size: -; cdr3_aa: CASTLSAQLYGYTF; cdr3_nt: TGTGCCAGCACCCTGTCCGCCCAACTCTATGGCTACACCTTC
j_call: TRBJ1-1; d_call: -; v_call: TRBV9; clone_size: -; cdr3_aa: CASSSTSEGTEAFF; cdr3_nt: TGTGCCAGCAGCTCAACGTCCGAGGGTACTGAAGCTTTCTTT
j_call: TRBJ1-2; d_call: TRBD1; v_call: TRBV11-2; clone_size: -; cdr3_aa: CASSSNTDRVGYGYTF; cdr3_nt: TGTGCCAGCAGCTCGAACACGGACAGGGTAGGATATGGCTACACCTTC
j_call: TRBJ2-7; d_call: TRBD1; v_call: TRBV27; clone_size: -; cdr3_aa: CASRPGGRTTYEQYF; cdr3_nt: TGTGCCAGCAGACCAGGGGGCCGGACGACCTACGAGCAGTACTTC
j_call: TRBJ2-1; d_call: -; v_call: TRBV9; clone_size: -; cdr3_aa: CASSTNRDSVNNEQFF; cdr3_nt: TGTGCCAGCAGCACAAACCGGGACTCAGTAAACAATGAGCAGTTCTTC
j_call: TRBJ1-4; d_call: TRBD1; v_call: TRBV5-1; clone_size: -; cdr3_aa: CASSLGTEDEKLFF; cdr3_nt: TGCGCCAGCAGCCTCGGGACAGAGGATGAAAAACTGTTTTTT
j_call: TRBJ2-5; d_call: TRBD2; v_call: TRBV5-1; clone_size: few; cdr3_aa: CASSLGGSGVQETQYF; cdr3_nt: TGCGCCAGCAGCTTGGGGGGTAGCGGGGTCCAAGAGACCCAGTACTTC
j_call: TRBJ2-7; d_call: TRBD1; v_call: TRBV18; clone_size: -; cdr3_aa: CASSPRDRRYEQYF; cdr3_nt: TGTGCCAGCTCACCCCGGGACAGGAGATACGAGCAGTACTTC
j_call: TRBJ2-2; d_call: -; v_call: TRBV7-9; clone_size: few; cdr3_aa: CASSSESGMNTGELFF; cdr3_nt: TGTGCCAGCAGCTCTGAAAGCGGAATGAACACCGGGGAGCTGTTTTTT
j_call: TRBJ2-2; d_call: -; v_call: TRBV19; clone_size: -; cdr3_aa: CASSIGSGTGELFF; cdr3_nt: TGTGCCAGTAGTATCGGATCGGGCACCGGGGAGCTGTTTTTT
j_call: TRBJ1-1; d_call: -; v_call: TRBV4-1; clone_size: -; cdr3_aa: CASSQEGTGRMNTEAFF; cdr3_nt: TGCGCCAGCAGCCAAGAGGGGACTGGCCGGATGAACACTGAAGCTTTCTTT
j_call: TRBJ2-5; d_call: -; v_call: TRBV28; clone_size: -; cdr3_aa: CASRQTAQETQYF; cdr3_nt: TGTGCCAGCAGACAGACAGCACAAGAGACCCAGTACTTC
j_call: TRBJ1-3; d_call: -; v_call: TRBV28; clone_size: -; cdr3_aa: CASSQTVTSGNTIYF; cdr3_nt: TGTGCCAGCAGTCAGACAGTAACCTCTGGAAACACCATATATTTT
j_call: TRBJ1-2; d_call: -; v_call: TRBV19; clone_size: few; cdr3_aa: CASSMARVLSGYTF; cdr3_nt: TGTGCCAGTAGTATGGCCCGGGTTTTAAGTGGCTACACCTTC
j_call: TRBJ2-2; d_call: TRBD2; v_call: TRBV6-4; clone_size: -; cdr3_aa: CASSTSGGTGELFF; cdr3_nt: TGTGCCAGCAGTACTAGCGGGGGCACCGGGGAGCTGTTTTTT
j_call: TRBJ1-2; d_call: TRBD1; v_call: TRBV13; clone_size: once; cdr3_aa: CASSFDRGRSYGYTF; cdr3_nt: TGTGCCAGCAGCTTTGACAGGGGGCGTAGCTATGGCTACACCTTC
j_call: TRBJ1-4; d_call: -; v_call: TRBV6-6; clone_size: -; cdr3_aa: CASSAGSATNEKLFF; cdr3_nt: TGTGCCAGCAGTGCAGGGTCGGCAACTAATGAAAAACTGTTTTTT
j_call: TRBJ1-5; d_call: -; v_call: TRBV10-3; clone_size: -; cdr3_aa: CAISVGSGGAGNQPQHF; cdr3_nt: TGTGCCATCAGTGTGGGATCTGGGGGCGCGGGCAATCAGCCCCAGCATTTT
j_call: TRBJ1-1; d_call: TRBD1; v_call: TRBV10-2; clone_size: few; cdr3_aa: CASKNRTGETLNTEAFF; cdr3_nt: TGCGCCAGCAAAAATAGGACAGGCGAAACTTTAAACACTGAAGCTTTCTTT
j_call: TRBJ2-1; d_call: TRBD2; v_call: TRBV4-3; clone_size: -; cdr3_aa: CASSQEPAGGPNEQLF; cdr3_nt: TGCGCCAGCAGCCAAGAGCCAGCGGGGGGGCCCAATGAGCAGCTCTTC
j_call: TRBJ2-7; d_call: TRBD1; v_call: TRBV9; clone_size: few; cdr3_aa: CASSVATGAHYEQYF; cdr3_nt: TGTGCCAGCAGCGTAGCGACAGGGGCCCACTACGAGCAGTACTTC
j_call: TRBJ1-4; d_call: -; v_call: TRBV28; clone_size: -; cdr3_aa: CASTSPRGPPNEKLFF; cdr3_nt: TGTGCCAGCACCTCACCCAGGGGCCCTCCTAATGAAAAACTGTTTTTT
j_call: TRBJ2-7; d_call: -; v_call: TRBV6-1; clone_size: -; cdr3_aa: CASSPQSNGYEQYF; cdr3_nt: TGTGCCAGCAGCCCCCAAAGCAACGGCTACGAGCAGTACTTC
j_call: TRBJ2-7; d_call: -; v_call: TRBV5-1; clone_size: -; cdr3_aa: CASSLETVLYF; cdr3_nt: TGCGCCAGCAGCTTGGAAACAGTTTTGTACTTC
j_call: TRBJ2-7; d_call: TRBD1; v_call: TRBV6-1; clone_size: -; cdr3_aa: CACTGTGSYEQYF; cdr3_nt: TGTGCCTGCACCGGGACAGGCTCCTACGAGCAGTACTTC
j_call: TRBJ2-3; d_call: TRBD2; v_call: TRBV4-3; clone_size: -; cdr3_aa: CASSQFNGGAGDTQYF; cdr3_nt: TGCGCCAGCAGCCAGTTTAACGGGGGGGCTGGAGATACGCAGTATTTT